This is a list of T cell receptor beta chains from one sample in a study of blood T cell repertoires in COVID-19. Profiled with immunoSEQ multiplex PCR; TCRdb holds only in-frame clones, not every one. Altogether about 160,000 clones are present, approximately 82% being singletons, with the ten largest covering around 18%. Sequences were obtained from PBMCs or T cells enriched from blood (not recorded which). The source of these receptors is a man in his 60s who had recovered from COVID-19. Each CDR3 is given with its conserved first and last residue. A D gene is named only where the DNA matches it firmly. Clone size, where shown, is once, few, many, or a class for clones that have expanded.

V: TRBV5-5
length: 15
D: TRBD1
size: few
J: TRBJ2-7
CDR3: CASSPDRESSYEQYF
DNA: TGTGCCAGCAGCCCCGACAGGGAGAGCTCCTACGAGCAGTACTTC

V: TRBV29-1
length: 14
D: -
size: -
J: TRBJ1-1
CDR3: CSVEGGGAGTEAFF
DNA: TGCAGCGTTGAAGGAGGTGGGGCAGGGACTGAAGCTTTCTTT

V: TRBV6-1
length: 15
D: -
size: few
J: TRBJ1-5
CDR3: CASSEGGTTNQPQHF
DNA: TGTGCCAGCAGTGAAGGGGGGACAACGAATCAGCCCCAGCATTTT

V: TRBV6-5
length: 13
D: -
size: -
J: TRBJ2-7
CDR3: CASSRGVAAEQYF
DNA: TGTGCCAGCAGTCGCGGGGTCGCAGCCGAGCAGTACTTC

V: TRBV11-2
length: 14
D: -
size: -
J: TRBJ1-3
CDR3: CASRQGMDGNTIYF
DNA: TGTGCCAGCAGACAGGGAATGGACGGAAACACCATATATTTT

V: TRBV6-4
length: 15
D: -
size: -
J: TRBJ2-2
CDR3: CASSDGAANTGELFF
DNA: TGTGCCAGCAGTGACGGAGCTGCGAACACCGGGGAGCTGTTTTTT

V: TRBV6-5
length: 16
D: -
size: -
J: TRBJ1-2
CDR3: CASSYDRLSQPYGYTF
DNA: TGTGCCAGCAGTTATGACAGGCTTTCCCAACCCTATGGCTACACCTTC

V: TRBV30
length: 15
D: -
size: many
J: TRBJ1-3
CDR3: CAWSTSGQIRNTIYF
DNA: TGTGCCTGGAGTACTTCAGGACAGATAAGAAACACCATATATTTT

V: TRBV25-1
length: 14
D: TRBD1
size: few
J: TRBJ2-7
CDR3: CASSEGQGGWEQYF
DNA: TGTGCCAGCAGTGAGGGACAGGGGGGTTGGGAGCAGTACTTC

V: TRBV28
length: 15
D: TRBD2
size: -
J: TRBJ2-7
CDR3: CASRIGTSGSYEQYF
DNA: TGTGCCAGCAGAATCGGGACTAGCGGGAGCTACGAGCAGTACTTC

V: TRBV30
length: 14
D: TRBD1
size: -
J: TRBJ2-7
CDR3: CAWNAGQGIYEQYF
DNA: TGTGCCTGGAACGCGGGACAGGGAATCTACGAGCAGTACTTC

V: TRBV6-1
length: 18
D: -
size: -
J: TRBJ1-4
CDR3: CASSEASTGFATNEKLFF
DNA: TGTGCCAGCAGTGAAGCTTCAACAGGGTTCGCAACTAATGAAAAACTGTTTTTT

V: TRBV9
length: 15
D: TRBD2
size: many
J: TRBJ2-5
CDR3: CASSVWTSGSETQYF
DNA: TGTGCCAGCAGCGTTTGGACTAGCGGGAGTGAGACCCAGTACTTC

V: TRBV13
length: 15
D: -
size: -
J: TRBJ1-4
CDR3: CASSSLALRSEKLFF
DNA: TGTGCCAGCAGCTCCCTTGCCCTCCGGAGTGAAAAACTGTTTTTT

V: TRBV7-9
length: 16
D: -
size: -
J: TRBJ1-1
CDR3: CASSLGTTLANTEAFF
DNA: TGTGCCAGCAGCCTGGGGACAACTCTGGCGAACACTGAAGCTTTCTTT

V: TRBV11-1
length: 16
D: TRBD2
size: -
J: TRBJ2-7
CDR3: CASSPGLAGFSYEQYF
DNA: TGTGCCAGCAGCCCGGGACTAGCGGGCTTCTCCTACGAGCAGTACTTC

V: TRBV19
length: 14
D: -
size: once
J: TRBJ2-7
CDR3: CASSRNREIDEQYF
DNA: TGTGCCAGTAGTAGGAACAGGGAGATTGACGAGCAGTACTTC

V: TRBV28
length: 16
D: -
size: -
J: TRBJ1-1
CDR3: CASTSRVGRVNTEAFF
DNA: TGTGCCAGCACTTCCCGGGTAGGGAGGGTGAACACTGAAGCTTTCTTT

V: TRBV9
length: 15
D: TRBD2
size: -
J: TRBJ2-3
CDR3: CATSLAGGTTDTQYF
DNA: TGTGCCACCTCATTAGCGGGAGGGACCACAGATACGCAGTATTTT

V: TRBV27
length: 13
D: -
size: -
J: TRBJ2-2
CDR3: CASSLSGTGELFF
DNA: TGTGCCAGCAGTTTATCCGGCACCGGGGAGCTGTTTTTT

V: TRBV12-3/TRBV12-4
length: 11
D: -
size: -
J: TRBJ1-1
CDR3: CASRQISEAFF
DNA: TGTGCCAGCAGACAAATCAGTGAAGCTTTCTTT

V: TRBV19
length: 14
D: -
size: -
J: TRBJ2-7
CDR3: CASSPDWQLYEQYF
DNA: TGTGCCAGTAGTCCTGACTGGCAGCTCTACGAGCAGTACTTC

V: TRBV11-1
length: 15
D: TRBD2
size: -
J: TRBJ2-1
CDR3: CASSSGLAAYNEQFF
DNA: TGTGCCAGCAGCTCGGGTCTAGCGGCATACAATGAGCAGTTCTTC

V: TRBV9
length: 14
D: TRBD1
size: -
J: TRBJ2-7
CDR3: CASSVGDRAYEQYF
DNA: TGTGCCAGCAGCGTAGGGGACAGGGCCTACGAGCAGTACTTC

V: TRBV7-2
length: 16
D: TRBD1
size: -
J: TRBJ2-5
CDR3: CASSLGLTGGAETQYF
DNA: TGTGCCAGCAGCTTAGGATTGACAGGGGGGGCGGAGACCCAGTACTTC

V: TRBV11-2
length: 14
D: TRBD1
size: -
J: TRBJ2-7
CDR3: CASSRGAGGSGQYF
DNA: TGTGCCAGCAGCCGCGGGGCAGGGGGCTCAGGGCAGTACTTC

V: TRBV12-5
length: 14
D: -
size: -
J: TRBJ2-7
CDR3: CASGLFPPGYEQYF
DNA: TGTGCTAGTGGTTTGTTCCCCCCCGGGTACGAGCAGTACTTC

V: TRBV24-1
length: 15
D: TRBD1
size: -
J: TRBJ2-3
CDR3: CATSGQDREPDTQYF
DNA: TGTGCCACCAGTGGCCAGGACAGGGAACCAGATACGCAGTATTTT

V: TRBV7-8
length: 16
D: -
size: -
J: TRBJ1-6
CDR3: CASGGRQRGINSPLHF
DNA: TGTGCCAGCGGCGGGAGACAGCGGGGAATTAATTCACCCCTCCACTTT

V: TRBV19
length: 15
D: -
size: few
J: TRBJ2-7
CDR3: CASSIGDTGSYEQYF
DNA: TGTGCCAGTAGTATAGGAGACACGGGATCCTACGAGCAGTACTTC

V: TRBV27
length: 19
D: TRBD1
size: -
J: TRBJ2-7
CDR3: CASSLFPQRVGTGLYEQYF
DNA: TGTGCCAGCAGTTTATTTCCCCAACGTGTTGGGACAGGACTTTACGAGCAGTACTTC